This T cell receptor (beta chain) is drawn from a study of T cell responses to AZD1222 COVID-19 vaccine. V lost 4 bases to trimming and J lost 6 bases, with 24 bases between them. This CDR3 comprises 17 residues. Germline V gives CDR1 SEHNR, CDR2 FQNEAQ (reference sequence). Sequenced by immunoSEQ multiplex PCR; TCRdb stores in-frame clones only, minus some. The sample records about 110,000 clones, roughly 85% being singletons. This TCR was recovered from an adult who received the AZD1222 COVID-19 vaccine. The specimen was peripheral blood, collected 28 days after the second AZD1222 dose. V and J are TRBV7-9 and TRBJ1-2; perhaps TRBD1 as D (5 bases). The CDR3: CASSSMPAGFSIDGYTF. As DNA, the CDR3 is TGTGCCAGCAGCTCAATGCCTGCAGGGTTTTCGATTGATGGCTACACCTTC.